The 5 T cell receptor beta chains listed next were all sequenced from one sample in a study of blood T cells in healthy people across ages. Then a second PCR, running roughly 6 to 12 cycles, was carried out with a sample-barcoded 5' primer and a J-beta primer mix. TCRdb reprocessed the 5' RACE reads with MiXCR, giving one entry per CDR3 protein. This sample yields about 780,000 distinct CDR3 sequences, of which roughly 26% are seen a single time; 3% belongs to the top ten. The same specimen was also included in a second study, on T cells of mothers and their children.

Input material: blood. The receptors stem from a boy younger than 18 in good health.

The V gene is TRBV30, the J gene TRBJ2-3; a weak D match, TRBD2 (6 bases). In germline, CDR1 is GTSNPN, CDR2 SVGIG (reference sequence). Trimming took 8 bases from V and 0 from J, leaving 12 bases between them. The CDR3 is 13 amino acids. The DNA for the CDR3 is TGTGCCCGTAGCGGTACTAGCACAGATACGCAGTATTTT. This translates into CARSGTSTDTQYF. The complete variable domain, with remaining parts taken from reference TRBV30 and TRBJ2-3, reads SQTIHQWPATLVQPVGSPLSLECTVEGTSNPNLYWYRQAAGRGLQLLFYSVGIGQISSEVPQNLSASRPQDRQFILSSKKLLLSDSGFYLCARSGTSTDTQYFGPGTRLTVL.

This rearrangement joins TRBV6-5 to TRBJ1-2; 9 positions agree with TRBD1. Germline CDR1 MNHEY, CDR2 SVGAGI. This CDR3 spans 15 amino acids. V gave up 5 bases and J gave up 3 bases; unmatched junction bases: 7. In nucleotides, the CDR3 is TGTGCCAGCAGTCCCGTGGACAGGGGTTACTATGGCTACACCTTC. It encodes CASSPVDRGYYGYTF.

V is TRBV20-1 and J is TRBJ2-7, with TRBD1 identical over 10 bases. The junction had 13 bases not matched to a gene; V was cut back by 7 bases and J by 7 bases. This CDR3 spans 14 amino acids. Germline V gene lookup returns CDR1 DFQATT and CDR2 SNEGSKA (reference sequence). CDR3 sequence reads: CSGLSGTGAGEQYF. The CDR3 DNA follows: TGCAGTGGGCTATCCGGGACAGGGGCGGGGGAGCAGTACTTC.

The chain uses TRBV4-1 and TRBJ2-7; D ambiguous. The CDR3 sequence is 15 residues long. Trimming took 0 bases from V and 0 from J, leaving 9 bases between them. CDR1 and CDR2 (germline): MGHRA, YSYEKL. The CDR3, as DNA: TGCGCCAGCAGCCAAGAGTGGCTTTTCTCCTACGAGCAGTACTTC. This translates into CASSQEWLFSYEQYF.

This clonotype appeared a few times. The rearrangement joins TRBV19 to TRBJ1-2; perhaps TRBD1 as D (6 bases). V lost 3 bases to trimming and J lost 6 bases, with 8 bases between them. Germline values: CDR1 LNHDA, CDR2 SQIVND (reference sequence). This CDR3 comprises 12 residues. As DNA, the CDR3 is TGTGCCAGTAGTATCCACAGGGATGGCTACACCTTC. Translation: CASSIHRDGYTF.